This T cell receptor beta chain was found in a study of blood T cell repertoires in COVID-19. The overall study: COVID-19 samples, acute and convalescent, were from the United States, Italy and Spain. T cells, B-cell-depleted T cells, or PBMCs provided the cDNA or gDNA that served as material.

This clone is a singleton in its sample. Per the original methods: Estimation of nucleated cell counts relied on the amplification of reference gene primers. Measured with immunoSEQ multiplex PCR; TCRdb has only the in-frame clones, and not every one. That table gives V, J and clone size, and the DNA gave D and trimming. The sample includes tens of thousands of clones, around 75% of them seen just once. The CDR3 totals 15 residues. Germline assignment: CDR1 LNHDA and CDR2 SQIVND (reference sequence). V was clipped by 4 bases and J by 6 bases; unmatched bases: 8. The chain couples TRBV19 to TRBJ2-1; 8 bases are a match to TRBD2. The TCR was taken from a human donor in a cohort sampled during active COVID-19. The sample was peripheral blood. DNA of the CDR3: TGTGCCAGTAGTACCGGGCGGGAGGCGGGCAATGAGCAGTTCTTC. Protein product: CASSTGREAGNEQFF.